The 21 T cell receptor beta chains below all came from one sample that was sequenced in a study of blood T cells in healthy people across ages. Alongside a J-beta primer mix, a sample-barcoded 5' primer served in a second PCR lasting roughly 7 to 12 cycles. TCRdb reprocessed the 5' RACE reads via MiXCR and lists one record per CDR3 protein. This sample has approximately 900,000 distinct CDR3 sequences, with around 49% found just once. Sequenced: blood. The receptor set was obtained from a man aged 25-45 years in good health.

Concerning this clonotype itself: Germline and junction disagree at one end, which may indicate a read error. The rearrangement uses TRBV4-1 and TRBJ2-1; D is ambiguous. From germline, CDR1 is MGHRA and CDR2 YSYEKL. The CDR3 has 17 amino acids. The CDR3 DNA sequence: TGCGCCAGCAGCCAAGACTACGCGCCGAGCTCCTACAATGAGCGGTTCTTC. It encodes CASSQDYAPSSYNERFF.

A single count supports this clonotype. The DNA for the CDR3 is TGCAGTGCTAGGGTTACTAGCGAGAGGGCCCCCGAGCAGTACTTC. It codes for CSARVTSERAPEQYF. The rearrangement joins TRBV20-1 to TRBJ2-5, with 7 bases identical to TRBD2. The J call could be wrong; TRBJ2-7 is a better fit for the DNA end. This CDR3 region has 15 residues. The germline V gene has CDR1 DFQATT and CDR2 SNEGSKA (reference sequence).

J is TRBJ2-3 and V is TRBV15; the D is unclear. The germline V gene has CDR1 LNHNV and CDR2 YYDKDF (reference sequence). The CDR3 length is 14 residues. The V gene lost 3 bases and the J gene lost 6 bases, with 13 bases spanning the gap. CDR3 in amino acids: CATSRDSRADTQYF. CDR3 DNA: TGTGCCACCAGCAGGGATTCCCGGGCCGATACGCAGTATTTT.

The chain recombines TRBV20-1 with TRBJ1-2, with no clear D. Germline loops: CDR1 DFQATT, CDR2 SNEGSKA (reference sequence). This CDR3 is 15 amino acids long. Trimming pared 0 bases from V and 1 base from J, leaving 12 bases between. Written as DNA, the CDR3 is TGCAGTGCTAGAGATCTAGGCAGCTTTAACTATGGCTACACCTTC. It specifies CSARDLGSFNYGYTF.

The chain carries TRBV7-2 and TRBJ2-4; TRBD1 matches at 7 bases. The CDR3 is 16 amino acids. With 5 bases clipped from V and 0 bases from J, the junction kept 7 bases outside the gene matches. CDR1 and CDR2 from the germline V gene are SGHTA and FQGNSA. The CDR3 sequence: CASSTTGTVAKNIQYF. CDR3 nucleotides: TGTGCCAGCAGCACAACCGGGACAGTAGCCAAAAACATTCAGTACTTC.

The chain is built from TRBV7-2 and TRBJ1-2; TRBD1 matches 9 bases. J lost 4 bases, V lost 5 bases, and 8 bases had no gene match. Germline V gives CDR1 SGHTA, CDR2 FQGNSA. The CDR3 runs 15 residues. CDR3 in DNA: TGTGCCAGCAGCGGACAGTCGGGACAGGGCTATGGCTACACCTTC. Residues: CASSGQSGQGYGYTF.

This clonotype was found a few times. The chain combines TRBV12-3 or TRBV12-4 with TRBJ2-5; 7 bases match TRBD2. The ends lost 3 bases at V and 2 bases at J; junction bases unmatched: 6. This CDR3 spans 15 amino acids. In DNA, the CDR3 is TGTGCCAGCAGTTTGCGGGCTAGCGGACAAGAGACCCAGTACTTC. Residues: CASSLRASGQETQYF.

The chain has TRBV15 and TRBJ2-5; D possibly corresponds to TRBD1 (6 bases). This CDR3 is 16 amino acids long. Germline V gene sequence: CDR1 LNHNV, CDR2 YYDKDF (reference sequence). V was cut by 1 base and J by 2 bases, with 14 bases left in between. The CDR3 DNA reads TGTGCCACCAGCAGAGTCAGGGGTCAAATACAAGAGACCCAGTACTTC. Residues: CATSRVRGQIQETQYF.

The chain carries TRBV4-2 and TRBJ2-5; 7 bases are a match to TRBD2. Germline loops: CDR1 LGHNA, CDR2 YNFKEQ. Trimming cost V 0 bases and J 3 bases; bases outside gene matches: 4. CDR3 length equals 15 residues. The DNA of the CDR3 is TGTGCCAGCAGCCAAGAGGGTGCGGGAGAAGAGACCCAGTACTTC. Amino acids: CASSQEGAGEETQYF.

V and J are TRBV29-1 and TRBJ2-5; TRBD1 might be the D (5 bases). The CDR3 sequence is 13 residues long. The germline V gene encodes CDR1 SQVTM and CDR2 ANQGSEA. The ends were cut back, 4 bases at V and 4 bases at J, with 13 bases in the middle. The CDR3 loop is CSVGRQGRETQYF. The CDR3 DNA reads as TGCAGCGTTGGGCGGCAGGGTCGAGAGACCCAGTACTTC.

The chain uses TRBV7-8 and TRBJ2-5; a weak D match, TRBD1 (6 bases). The closer fit of TRBJ2-7 to the DNA end suggests the J call may be wrong. The CDR3 loop spans 14 amino acids. CDR1 SGHVS and CDR2 FQNEAQ come from the germline V gene. Here the CDR3 reads CASRGQNIAYEQYF. The CDR3 DNA reads TGTGCCAGCAGAGGACAGAATATTGCCTACGAGCAGTACTTC.

This chain uses TRBV6-1 with TRBJ2-4; no clear D. The DNA end favors TRBJ2-7, so the J call may be wrong. Germline V gene lookup returns CDR1 MNHNS and CDR2 SASEGT. The CDR3 totals 14 residues. The CDR3 sequence is CASSGLVNPDEQYF. The CDR3 DNA reads TGTGCCAGCAGTGGCCTGGTCAACCCGGACGAGCAGTACTTC.

The chain carries TRBV29-1 and TRBJ1-1, with TRBD1 matching over 8 bases. V lost 1 base to trimming and J lost 4 bases; unmatched junction nucleotides: 5. This CDR3 is built from 14 residues. CDR1 and CDR2 from the germline V gene are SQVTM and ANQGSEA. CDR3 amino acids: CSVEVQGAGTEAFF. Here the CDR3 DNA reads TGCAGCGTTGAAGTTCAGGGGGCAGGCACTGAAGCTTTCTTT.

This rearrangement joins TRBV29-1 to TRBJ2-7, with TRBD2 matching 10 bases. CDR1 is SQVTM and CDR2 is ANQGSEA in the germline V gene. The CDR3 contains 15 residues. J gave up 7 bases and V 7 bases, and 16 bases lay outside the gene matches. The CDR3 region is CSAQGASGGFNEQYF. The CDR3 DNA reads as TGCAGCGCCCAGGGAGCTAGCGGGGGTTTCAATGAGCAGTACTTC.

The rearrangement joins TRBV27 to TRBJ1-2; TRBD1 aligns across 7 bases. V gave up 6 bases and J gave up 2 bases; unmatched junction bases: 9. The CDR3 consists of 15 residues. In germline, CDR1 is MNHEY, CDR2 SMNVEV (reference sequence). The CDR3 protein is CASSSPTGSNYGYTF. The CDR3 DNA follows: TGTGCCAGCAGCTCCCCGACAGGGTCGAACTATGGCTACACCTTC.

The chain links TRBV6-1 to TRBJ2-6; the D gene is possibly TRBD1 (5 bases). CDR1 MNHNS and CDR2 SASEGT come from the germline V gene. CDR3 length: 15 residues. V shed 3 bases and J shed 1 base, with 7 bases lying between them. CDR3 region: CASSDRVSGANVLTF. CDR3 bases: TGTGCCAGCAGTGACAGGGTTTCTGGGGCCAACGTCCTGACTTTC.

This chain connects TRBV6-1 to TRBJ2-7; D gene unclear. V lost 4 bases to trimming and J lost 2 bases, with 12 bases between them. Germline assignment: CDR1 MNHNS and CDR2 SASEGT. The CDR3 consists of 14 residues. The CDR3 bases are TGTGCCAGCAGTGCCCTGACGGCCCCCTACGAGCAGTACTTC. Translation gives CASSALTAPYEQYF.

This clonotype showed up just a few times. The V and J genes are TRBV7-9 and TRBJ2-3, with D maybe TRBD2 (6 bases). This CDR3 is built from 14 residues. V was pared by 2 bases and J by 10 bases, with 16 bases between. Looked up from germline, CDR1 is SEHNR and CDR2 is FQNEAQ (reference sequence). CDR3 in amino acids: CASSLSFWRGAQYF. Written as DNA, the CDR3 is TGTGCCAGCAGCTTATCCTTTTGGCGGGGAGCGCAGTATTTT.

The rearrangement joins TRBV3-1 to TRBJ2-5, with D unresolved. The CDR3 spans 12 residues. Germline lookup yields CDR1 LGHDT and CDR2 YNNKEL (reference sequence). V was shortened by 5 bases and J by 4 bases, with 8 bases between the two germline ends. In DNA, the CDR3 is TGTGCCAGCAGCGGATGGGGAGAGACCCAGTACTTC. Amino acids: CASSGWGETQYF.

The V and J genes are TRBV25-1 and TRBJ1-1, with TRBD1 identical over 9 bases. J gave up 3 bases and V 7 bases, and 9 bases lay outside the gene matches. The CDR3 runs 15 residues. In germline, CDR1 is MGHDK, CDR2 SYGVNS. The CDR3 region has the DNA TGTGCCAGCATAAGGGGACAGGGACTGGACACTGAAGCTTTCTTT. Amino acids: CASIRGQGLDTEAFF.

The genes are TRBV4-3 and TRBJ2-7, with a tentative D call TRBD2 (6 bases). Trimming took off 4 bases at V and 3 bases at J, with 16 bases between the two ends. The CDR3 spans 15 residues. In germline, CDR1 is LGHNA, CDR2 YSLEER. The chain's CDR3 is CASSLSRGYSYEQYF. The CDR3 DNA reads as TGCGCCAGCAGCCTGTCACGGGGGTATAGCTACGAGCAGTACTTC.